These 17 T cell receptor beta chains were all obtained from the same sample, sequenced in a study of metastatic and nonmetastatic thyroid tumors. No treatment of any kind had been given to any patient before thyroid surgery. TCRdb re-clonotyped the PCR reads via MiXCR. The table lists 89,000 or so clones, roughly 8.6% of them singletons. Input material: blood. The origin of the receptors is a female donor with papillary thyroid cancer or a benign thyroid nodule (not recorded which). Some clones in this sample may be carry-over from other donors' samples.

This clone was detected many times. The CDR3 DNA sequence: TGTGCCAGCAGCTTTTTACAGTTCACCGGGGAGCTGTTTTTT. It encodes CASSFLQFTGELFF. This chain joins TRBV7-9 and TRBJ2-2; no clear D gene. CDR3 length: 14 residues. Trimming stripped 3 bases from V and 4 bases from J, with 9 bases between. Germline V gives CDR1 SEHNR, CDR2 FQNEAQ (reference sequence).

This clone showed up just a few times. The chain recombines TRBV24-1 with TRBJ2-1, with a tentative D call TRBD1 (6 bases). Looked up from germline, CDR1 is KGHDR and CDR2 is SFDVKD. Deletions cut 3 bases from V and 4 bases from J, with 9 bases between. This CDR3 has 14 amino acids. CDR3: CATSDPGQYNEQFF. The CDR3 nucleotides are TGTGCCACCAGTGATCCGGGACAATACAATGAGCAGTTCTTC.

This clone was observed a few times. This may stem from a read error, because a much larger clone lies one nucleotide away. The genes are TRBV5-1 and TRBJ2-2; possible D gene TRBD2, 7 bases. CDR1 SGHRS and CDR2 YFSETQ come from the germline V gene. Trimming cost V 0 bases and J 2 bases, with 17 bases left between them. CDR3 length: 18 residues. CDR3 amino acids: CASSLDRGAFFNTGELFF. The CDR3 bases are TGCGCCAGCAGCTTGGATCGGGGGGCCTTCTTTAACACCGGGGAGCTGTTTTTT.

This clone was counted ten times or more. V gene TRBV7-3 combines with J gene TRBJ2-5; tentative D call: TRBD2 (6 bases). The V and J ends lost 2 bases and 3 bases respectively, with 10 bases between them. The CDR3 contains 14 residues. The germline gives CDR1 SGHTA, CDR2 FQGTGA. Here the CDR3 DNA reads TGTGCCAGCAGCTTAGGGGGGTATGAAGAGACCCAGTACTTC. Amino acids: CASSLGGYEETQYF.

This clone has ten or more counts. V gene TRBV30 combines with J gene TRBJ2-7, with TRBD2 matching 7 bases. The CDR3 loop spans 14 amino acids. Germline V gene sequence: CDR1 GTSNPN, CDR2 SVGIG (reference sequence). The V and J ends lost 0 bases and 5 bases, in that order; junction bases with no gene match: 7. The CDR3 sequence: CAWSVVAGPNEQYF. CDR3 nucleotide sequence: TGTGCCTGGAGTGTAGTAGCGGGCCCCAACGAGCAGTACTTC.

This clone was observed many times. This chain uses TRBV13 with TRBJ1-2; maybe TRBD1 (5 bases). V was shortened by 2 bases and J by 1 base, with 5 bases between the two germline ends. This CDR3 spans 13 amino acids. Germline V gene data show CDR1 as PRHDT and CDR2 as FYEKMQ (reference sequence). The CDR3 sequence: CASSLQGNYGYTF. CDR3 nucleotide sequence: TGTGCCAGCAGCTTACAGGGTAACTATGGCTACACCTTC.

In its sample, this clone was seen many times. Other DNA variants within this sample encode the same CDR3. V usage is TRBV9 and J usage is TRBJ1-2, with D tentatively TRBD1 (6 bases). V lost 0 bases and J 3 bases, leaving 6 bases between the germline ends. Germline loops: CDR1 SGDLS, CDR2 YYNGEE. This CDR3 is 13 amino acids long. In nucleotides, the CDR3 is TGTGCCAGCAGCGTAGACAGGGACTATGGCTACACCTTC. Translated: CASSVDRDYGYTF.

The rearrangement joins TRBV5-4 to TRBJ1-4, with TRBD1 matching 7 bases. The germline V gene has CDR1 SGHNT and CDR2 YYREEE (reference sequence). The trim removed 4 bases at V and 7 bases at J, leaving 7 bases unmatched. The CDR3 sequence is 14 residues long. The CDR3 region has the DNA TGTGCCAGCAGCCTAGGGGGCGGTTTTGAAAAACTGTTTTTT. It encodes CASSLGGGFEKLFF.

Note on this clone: This sequence may be a read error, since a much larger clone differs from it by one base. The chain is built from TRBV6-4 and TRBJ2-3; D unclear. Trimming took off 3 bases at V and 0 bases at J, with 10 bases between the two ends. The CDR3 runs 15 residues. Per germline, CDR1 MRHNA and CDR2 SNTAGT. The CDR3 DNA follows: TGTGCCAGCAGTGATATATCGGGTAGCACAGATACGCAGTATTTT. Translation: CASSDISGSTDTQYF.

This clone was counted at least ten times. The chain combines TRBV25-1 with TRBJ1-5; D ambiguous. Looked up from germline, CDR1 is MGHDK and CDR2 is SYGVNS. The CDR3 covers 15 residues. Trimming removed 10 bases from V and 2 bases from J, with 18 bases in between. The CDR3 DNA follows: TGTGCCAAACCGGGCCCTCGAAAAGGCAATCAGCCCCAGCATTTT. Encoded protein: CAKPGPRKGNQPQHF.

This clone came up many times. DNA of the CDR3: TGCGCCAGCAGCTTGGGTAGGGGAGTAACCTCTAGCACAGATACGCAGTATTTT. Translation gives CASSLGRGVTSSTDTQYF. The chain joins TRBV5-1 to TRBJ2-3; D possibly uses TRBD1 or TRBD2 (5 bases each). CDR1 and CDR2 from the germline V gene are SGHRS and YFSETQ. This CDR3 has 18 amino acids. V lost 0 bases and J 0 bases, leaving 17 bases between the germline ends. The full variable domain, completed using reference TRBV5-1 and TRBJ2-3, is KAGVTQTPRYLIKTRGQQVTLSCSPISGHRSVSWYQQTPGQGLQFLFEYFSETQRNKGNFPGRFSGRQFSNSRSEMNVSTLELGDSALYLCASSLGRGVTSSTDTQYFGPGTRLTVL.

Ten or more counts support this clone. The gene calls are TRBV20-1 and TRBJ1-2, with 10 bases aligning to TRBD1. Germline V gene lookup returns CDR1 DFQATT and CDR2 SNEGSKA (reference sequence). Trimming removed 1 base from V and 3 bases from J; junction bases left unmatched: 5. The CDR3 is 15 residues long. The CDR3 sequence is CSARADRGRDYGYTF. The CDR3 nucleotides read TGCAGTGCTAGAGCTGACAGGGGGCGCGACTATGGCTACACCTTC.

The V gene is TRBV11-2, the J gene TRBJ2-1, with a possible D match to TRBD2 (6 bases). Germline V CDR1 and CDR2: SGHAT, FQNNGV. Trimming took 2 bases from V and 8 from J, leaving 16 bases between them. The CDR3 spans 15 residues. CDR3 DNA sequence: TGTGCCAGCAGCTTACGTGTGGAGGGGCCAGATGAGCAGTTCTTC. Translation: CASSLRVEGPDEQFF.

This clone was seen repeatedly, ten times or more. The chain employs TRBV6-1 and TRBJ1-4; D unclear. Per germline, CDR1 MNHNS and CDR2 SASEGT. The CDR3 consists of 14 residues. V was clipped by 2 bases and J by 4 bases, with 8 bases between them. CDR3 sequence (DNA): TGTGCCAGCAGTGAAAACAATGTTAATGAAAAACTGTTTTTT. Protein sequence: CASSENNVNEKLFF.

This clone showed up many times. As DNA, the CDR3 is TGTGCCAGCACGCGGGGACAGGATGGCTACACCTTC. Protein product: CASTRGQDGYTF. This chain joins TRBV2 and TRBJ1-2, with 8 bases fitting TRBD1. Per germline, CDR1 SNHLY and CDR2 FYNNEI. The CDR3 covers 12 residues. V lost 7 bases to trimming and J lost 6 bases; unmatched junction nucleotides: 4. Supplemented by reference TRBV2 and TRBJ1-2, the full variable domain reads EPEVTQTPSHQVTQMGQEVILRCVPISNHLYFYWYRQILGQKVEFLVSFYNNEISEKSEIFDDQFSVERPDGSNFTLKIRSTKLEDSAMYFCASTRGQDGYTFGSGTRLTVV.

This clone appeared many times. A much larger clone sits a single nucleotide away, making a read error possible. V usage is TRBV6-1 and J usage is TRBJ1-5, with D possibly being TRBD1 (5 bases). Germline V gives CDR1 MNHNS, CDR2 SASEGT. The CDR3 runs to 17 residues. V was trimmed by 8 bases and J by 2 bases, leaving 22 bases between them. The CDR3 DNA sequence: TGTGCCAGCGTAAGGGGCACGGGGTATGGGGGCAATCAGCCCCAGCATTTT. It encodes CASVRGTGYGGNQPQHF.

This clone was recorded at least ten times. The gene calls are TRBV5-4 and TRBJ1-2; possibly TRBD1 for D (5 bases). The CDR3 sequence is 12 residues long. Trimming cost V 5 bases and J 8 bases, with 13 bases left between them. Germline CDR1 and CDR2: SGHNT and YYREEE (reference sequence). The CDR3 loop is CASSGLGGGYTF. Here the CDR3 DNA reads TGTGCCAGCAGTGGACTTGGGGGGGGCTACACCTTC.